The rows below give T cell receptor beta chains drawn from one sample of a study of memory CD4+ T cells and cytomegalovirus serostatus. Some clones are missing from TCRdb's copy, which holds only in-frame ones; the method was immunoSEQ multiplex PCR. Of some 73,000 clones in the sample, around 78% are singletons; the top ten hold 2% to 3%. The sample comprised memory CD4+ T cells from blood. These receptor sequences come from an adult in good health and CMV-seropositive. Both conserved end residues are part of each CDR3. D genes are given only for firm matches. Where a row states a size, it is once, few, many or the class of an expanded clone; other rows omit it.

TGTGCCAGCAGCTGGGCTAGGCGGGAGAGTATCTACAATGAGCAGTTCTTC	CASSWARRESIYNEQFF	TRBV7-8	TRBD2	NA	TRBJ2-1
TGTGCCAGCAGCCCATACGCAGGCGCAGATACGCAGTATTTT	CASSPYAGADTQYF	TRBV14	NA	NA	TRBJ2-3
TGTGCCAGCAGTGAGACTTCACCCCTCCACTTT	CASSETSPLHF	TRBV6-1	NA	NA	TRBJ1-6
TGTGCCTGGGACCGAGGGGCGGGAAGCACAGATACGCAGTATTTT	CAWDRGAGSTDTQYF	TRBV30	NA	NA	TRBJ2-3
TGTGCCAGCAGCCCGGGACTCCGTTCAAATGAGCAGTTCTTC	CASSPGLRSNEQFF	TRBV11-2	NA	few	TRBJ2-1
TGTGCCAGCAGAGAAGGACAGGGAGTTGTTGGCTACACCTTC	CASREGQGVVGYTF	TRBV2	TRBD1	few	TRBJ1-2
TGTGCCAGCGTCGAAATCACTGAAGCTTTCTTT	CASVEITEAFF	TRBV6-1	NA	NA	TRBJ1-1
TGCGCCAGCAGCCTCCAACGGGGCGGGGGGCAAGAGACCCAGTACTTC	CASSLQRGGGQETQYF	TRBV4-1	TRBD2	NA	TRBJ2-5
TGTGCCAGCAGCTTAGTCGACGGGGCAGATCAAGAGACCCAGTACTTC	CASSLVDGADQETQYF	TRBV7-2	NA	NA	TRBJ2-5
TGTGCCAGCAGTCCTAGACGGGAGTCCTATGGCTACACCTTC	CASSPRRESYGYTF	TRBV6-6	NA	NA	TRBJ1-2
TGTGCCAGCAGCGTAGGAGGGGGGACTAGCGGCACAGATACGCAGTATTTT	CASSVGGGTSGTDTQYF	TRBV9	TRBD2	NA	TRBJ2-3
TGTGCCAGTATGAGCGGGACCGCGAACACCGGGGAGCTGTTTTTT	CASMSGTANTGELFF	TRBV19	TRBD2	NA	TRBJ2-2
TGTGCCACAGAAGGTCCAGCGAGGGAGACCCAGTACTTC	CATEGPARETQYF	TRBV19	NA	NA	TRBJ2-5
TGTGCCAGCAGCTTAGCTGCACAGGGCCCCTACGAGCAGTACTTC	CASSLAAQGPYEQYF	TRBV7-2	NA	once	TRBJ2-7
TGCGCCAGCAGCCCGGGACACCGTAATGAAAAACTGTTTTTT	CASSPGHRNEKLFF	TRBV5-1	NA	few	TRBJ1-4
TGTGCCACCAAAGAATTCTCACAGGGGAACTATGGCTACACCTTC	CATKEFSQGNYGYTF	TRBV18	TRBD1	NA	TRBJ1-2
TGCAGCGTTGAAGTGGGCCCGTGGGGTGCGGGGAACACTGAAGCTTTCTTT	CSVEVGPWGAGNTEAFF	TRBV29-1	NA	NA	TRBJ1-1
TGCGCCAGCCGAGCAGGGGGCGGGGAAGACATTCAGTACTTC	CASRAGGGEDIQYF	TRBV5-1	TRBD1	NA	TRBJ2-4
TGCGCCAGCAGCTTGGATGGAGCCAGGGGGAATCAGCCCCAGCATTTT	CASSLDGARGNQPQHF	TRBV5-1	TRBD1	few	TRBJ1-5
TGCGCCAGCAAGGCCCCGAACACCGGGGAGCTGTTTTTT	CASKAPNTGELFF	TRBV5-1	NA	NA	TRBJ2-2
TGTGCCAGCAGTTTCGGACAGGATCAGCCCCAGCATTTT	CASSFGQDQPQHF	TRBV27	TRBD1	NA	TRBJ1-5
TGTGCCAGCAGCTTACAACAGGCGGTCCAAGAGACCCAGTACTTC	CASSLQQAVQETQYF	TRBV7-2	NA	NA	TRBJ2-5
TGTGCCAGCAGCCAAAACAGGGGGCGAGAGACCCAGTACTTC	CASSQNRGRETQYF	TRBV11-3	TRBD1	NA	TRBJ2-5
TGTGCCAGCTTCCCCTCGGCACAGGGTGAAGCTTTCTTT	CASFPSAQGEAFF	TRBV18	NA	NA	TRBJ1-1
TGTGCCAGCAGTTACTACGGTAGCAATCAGCCCCAGCATTTT	CASSYYGSNQPQHF	TRBV6-6	NA	NA	TRBJ1-5
TGTGCCAGCAGTTACTCTTCCGCCGACATCTACAATGAGCAGTTCTTC	CASSYSSADIYNEQFF	TRBV6-5	NA	NA	TRBJ2-1
TGTGCCAGCAGCTTATTGACGGATTCTGGCTACACCTTC	CASSLLTDSGYTF	TRBV7-2	NA	NA	TRBJ1-2
TGTGCCAGTAGTCAACAGGATGCGGGGCAGCCCCAGCATTTT	CASSQQDAGQPQHF	TRBV19	NA	few	TRBJ1-5
TGTGCCAGCAGTTACCTTGGCGGGCAGGAACAGCCCCAGCATTTT	CASSYLGGQEQPQHF	TRBV6-6	NA	NA	TRBJ1-5
TGCGCCAGCAGATCTACCGCCGGGACCGGGGACACTGAAGCTTTCTTT	CASRSTAGTGDTEAFF	TRBV5-1	NA	once	TRBJ1-1
TGTGCCAGTAGTATCGACAGGGGAGAAGCTTTCTTT	CASSIDRGEAFF	TRBV19	TRBD1	NA	TRBJ1-1
TGTGCCAGCAGTCCAACTAAGGGACGGACTATTGGCTACACCTTC	CASSPTKGRTIGYTF	TRBV7-9	NA	many	TRBJ1-2
TGTGCCAGCGGCCAAGATCCGATCTCTGGAAACACCATATATTTT	CASGQDPISGNTIYF	TRBV5-4	NA	NA	TRBJ1-3
TGCACCAGCAGCCACGACAGCTGTACTAACTATGGCTACACCTTC	CTSSHDSCTNYGYTF	TRBV1	NA	many	TRBJ1-2
TGTGCCAGCAGCCCCCGGGACAGGGGTACAGATACGCAGTATTTT	CASSPRDRGTDTQYF	TRBV5-4	TRBD1	NA	TRBJ2-3
TGTGCCAGCAGCCCTGACAGGCGACAAGAGACCCAGTACTTC	CASSPDRRQETQYF	TRBV7-2	NA	NA	TRBJ2-5
TGTGCCAGCAGCTTAAGCCTCCCGCGCACAGATACGCAGTATTTT	CASSLSLPRTDTQYF	TRBV7-9	NA	once	TRBJ2-3
TGTGCCATCAGTCCGGGGACAGGTCGTGGGAATGAGCAGTTCTTC	CAISPGTGRGNEQFF	TRBV10-3	TRBD1	NA	TRBJ2-1
TGCGCCAGCAGCTTGGGTGGCAGAGCGAACACTGAAGCTTTCTTT	CASSLGGRANTEAFF	TRBV5-1	NA	few	TRBJ1-1
TGTGCCAGCAGCTTAGCATACGAGCAGTTCTTC	CASSLAYEQFF	TRBV7-2	NA	once	TRBJ2-1
TGCGCCAGCAGCTTACCTAAATCCGGGGCCAACGTCCTGACTTTC	CASSLPKSGANVLTF	TRBV5-1	NA	NA	TRBJ2-6
TGCGCCAGCAGCTTGGTAAGCAGGGTCTACGAGCAGTACTTC	CASSLVSRVYEQYF	TRBV5-1	NA	NA	TRBJ2-7
TGTGCCAGCAGCTATACCGGGACAGATGAAAAACTGTTTTTT	CASSYTGTDEKLFF	TRBV7-2	TRBD1	NA	TRBJ1-4
TGTGCCAGCAGCCTCAGGGCCTTAGAAGGCTATGGCTACACCTTC	CASSLRALEGYGYTF	TRBV7-2	NA	NA	TRBJ1-2
TGTGCCAGCAGTGAAGGCAGGGCGTGGGGCTACACCTTC	CASSEGRAWGYTF	TRBV2	NA	NA	TRBJ1-2
TGTGCCAGTAGTATGGGACGACCCTCTGGGGCCAACGTCCTGACTTTC	CASSMGRPSGANVLTF	TRBV19	NA	NA	TRBJ2-6
TGTGCCAGCAGTCCCTCGGACAGGGCGGCAGATACGCAGTATTTT	CASSPSDRAADTQYF	TRBV27	TRBD1	NA	TRBJ2-3
TGTGCCAGGAGTGACAGGGCGAACACCGGGGAGCTGTTTTTT	CARSDRANTGELFF	TRBV7-9	TRBD1	NA	TRBJ2-2
TGTGCCAGCAGCACCCCCAATCAGCCCCAGCATTTT	CASSTPNQPQHF	TRBV7-8	NA	once	TRBJ1-5